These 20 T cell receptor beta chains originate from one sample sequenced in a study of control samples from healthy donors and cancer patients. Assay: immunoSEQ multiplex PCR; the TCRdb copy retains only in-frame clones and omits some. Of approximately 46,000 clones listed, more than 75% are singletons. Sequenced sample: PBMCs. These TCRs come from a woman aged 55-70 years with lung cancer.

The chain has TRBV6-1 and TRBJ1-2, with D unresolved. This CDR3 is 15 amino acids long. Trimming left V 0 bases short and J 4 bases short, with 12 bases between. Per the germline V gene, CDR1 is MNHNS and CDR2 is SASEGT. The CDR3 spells CASSEAVDGVYGYTF. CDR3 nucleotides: TGTGCCAGCAGTGAAGCAGTAGACGGGGTCTATGGCTACACCTTC.

CDR3 amino acids: CASKDREQETQYF. The CDR3 region has the DNA TGTGCCAGCAAGGACAGGGAACAAGAGACCCAGTACTTC. The chain carries TRBV28 and TRBJ2-5, with TRBD1 identical over 8 bases. The CDR3 is 13 residues long. Germline trimming cut 7 bases from V and 2 bases from J; bases unmatched to any gene: 3. CDR1 is MDHEN, CDR2 SYDVKM, per germline.

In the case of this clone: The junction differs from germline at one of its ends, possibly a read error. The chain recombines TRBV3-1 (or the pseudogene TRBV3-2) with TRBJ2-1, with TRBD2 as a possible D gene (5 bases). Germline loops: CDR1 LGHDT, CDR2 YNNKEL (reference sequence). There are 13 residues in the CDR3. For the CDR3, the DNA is TGTGCCAGCAGACAAGGACCCGGGGATGAGCAGTTCTTC. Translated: CASRQGPGDEQFF.

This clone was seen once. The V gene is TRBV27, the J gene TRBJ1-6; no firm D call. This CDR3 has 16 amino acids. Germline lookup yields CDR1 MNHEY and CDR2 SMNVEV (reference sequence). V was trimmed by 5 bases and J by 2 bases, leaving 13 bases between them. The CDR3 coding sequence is TGTGCCAGCAGTACGTCTGGGGAAGCCTATAATTCACCCCTCCACTTT. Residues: CASSTSGEAYNSPLHF.

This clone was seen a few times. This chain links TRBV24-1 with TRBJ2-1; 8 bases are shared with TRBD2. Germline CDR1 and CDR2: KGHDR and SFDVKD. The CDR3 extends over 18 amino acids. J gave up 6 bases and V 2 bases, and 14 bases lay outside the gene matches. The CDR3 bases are TGTGCCACCAGTGATTCGAGGGAGCGGGAGAAGGCAATCAATGAGCAGTTCTTC. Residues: CATSDSREREKAINEQFF.

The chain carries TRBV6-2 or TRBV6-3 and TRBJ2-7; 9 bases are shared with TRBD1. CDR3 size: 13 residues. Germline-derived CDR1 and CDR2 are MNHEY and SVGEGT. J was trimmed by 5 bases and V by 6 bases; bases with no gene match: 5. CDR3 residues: CASSRDRANEQYF. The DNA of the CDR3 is TGTGCCAGCAGCAGGGACAGGGCAAACGAGCAGTACTTC.

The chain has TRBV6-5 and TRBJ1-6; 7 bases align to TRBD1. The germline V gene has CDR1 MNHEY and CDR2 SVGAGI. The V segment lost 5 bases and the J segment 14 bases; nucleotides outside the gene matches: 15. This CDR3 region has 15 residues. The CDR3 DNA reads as TGTGCCAGCAGTCCTAACATGGGACAGCCTGGGGCCCTCCACTTT. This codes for CASSPNMGQPGALHF.

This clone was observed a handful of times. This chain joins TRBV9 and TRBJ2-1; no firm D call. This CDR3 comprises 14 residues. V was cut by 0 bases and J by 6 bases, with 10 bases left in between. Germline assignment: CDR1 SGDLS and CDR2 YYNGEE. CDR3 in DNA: TGTGCCAGCAGCGTAGGTAACAGACTCAATGAGCAGTTCTTC. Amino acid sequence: CASSVGNRLNEQFF.

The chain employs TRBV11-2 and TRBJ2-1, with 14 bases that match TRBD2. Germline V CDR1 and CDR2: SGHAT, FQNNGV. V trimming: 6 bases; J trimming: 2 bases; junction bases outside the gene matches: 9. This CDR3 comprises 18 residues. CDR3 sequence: CASRAGTSGSRAYNEQFF. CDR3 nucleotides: TGTGCCAGCAGAGCCGGGACTAGCGGGAGTAGGGCCTACAATGAGCAGTTCTTC.

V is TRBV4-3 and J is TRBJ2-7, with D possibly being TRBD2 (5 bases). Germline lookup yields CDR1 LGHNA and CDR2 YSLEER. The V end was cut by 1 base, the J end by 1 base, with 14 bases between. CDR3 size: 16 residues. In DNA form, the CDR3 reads TGCGCCAGCAGCCAAGGAAGGTCGGGCGGGTCCTACGAGCAGTACTTC. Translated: CASSQGRSGGSYEQYF.

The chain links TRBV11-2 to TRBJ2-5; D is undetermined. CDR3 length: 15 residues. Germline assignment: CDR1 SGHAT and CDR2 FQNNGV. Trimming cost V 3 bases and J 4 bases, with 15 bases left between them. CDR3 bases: TGTGCCAGCAGCTTTAGCCCTAACCCCGGAGAGACCCAGTACTTC. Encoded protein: CASSFSPNPGETQYF.

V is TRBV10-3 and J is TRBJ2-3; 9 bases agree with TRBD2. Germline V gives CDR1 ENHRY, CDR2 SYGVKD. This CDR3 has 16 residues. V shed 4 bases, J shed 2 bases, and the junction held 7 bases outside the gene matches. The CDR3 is CAISVGAGGNTDTQYF. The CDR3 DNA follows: TGTGCCATCAGTGTTGGGGCGGGAGGGAACACAGATACGCAGTATTTT.

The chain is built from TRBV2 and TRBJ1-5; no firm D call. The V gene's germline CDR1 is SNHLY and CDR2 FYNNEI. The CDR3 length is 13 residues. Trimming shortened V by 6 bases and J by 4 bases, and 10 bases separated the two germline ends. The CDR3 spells CASRVSGNQPQHF. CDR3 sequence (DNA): TGTGCCAGCAGGGTCAGCGGGAATCAGCCCCAGCATTTT.

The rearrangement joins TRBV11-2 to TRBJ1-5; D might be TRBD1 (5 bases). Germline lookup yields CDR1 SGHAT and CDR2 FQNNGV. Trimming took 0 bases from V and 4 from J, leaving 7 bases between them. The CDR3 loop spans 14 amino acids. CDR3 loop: CASSLDRENQPQHF. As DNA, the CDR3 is TGTGCCAGCAGCTTAGACAGGGAGAATCAGCCCCAGCATTTT.

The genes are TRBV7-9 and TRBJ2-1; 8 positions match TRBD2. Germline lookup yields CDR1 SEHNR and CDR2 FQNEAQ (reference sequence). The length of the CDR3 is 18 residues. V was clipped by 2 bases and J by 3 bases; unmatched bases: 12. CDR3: CASSLQGAGRAVYNEQFF. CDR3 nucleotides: TGTGCCAGCAGCTTACAAGGAGCCGGGAGGGCCGTCTACAATGAGCAGTTCTTC.

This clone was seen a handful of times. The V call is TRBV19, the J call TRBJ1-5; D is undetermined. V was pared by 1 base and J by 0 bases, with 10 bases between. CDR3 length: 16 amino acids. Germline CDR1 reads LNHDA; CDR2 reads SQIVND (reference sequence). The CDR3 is CASSIADWGSNQPQHF. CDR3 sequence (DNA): TGTGCCAGTAGTATAGCGGATTGGGGTAGCAATCAGCCCCAGCATTTT.

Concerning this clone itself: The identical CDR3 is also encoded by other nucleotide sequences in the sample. The CDR3 DNA is TGTGCCAGCAGCCTCAGGACTAGCGTTTACAATGAGCAGTTCTTC. As protein: CASSLRTSVYNEQFF. J is TRBJ2-1 and V is TRBV28; 9 bases map to TRBD2. CDR3 length: 15 residues. With V trimmed by 6 bases and J by 4 bases, 7 bases remained unmatched. Germline V gives CDR1 MDHEN, CDR2 SYDVKM.

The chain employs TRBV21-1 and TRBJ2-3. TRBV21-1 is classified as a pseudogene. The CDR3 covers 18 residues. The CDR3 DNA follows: TGTGCCAGCAGCAAAGGGGGCTCTTGGGGGAGATGCACAGATACGCAGTATTTT. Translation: CASSKGGSWGRCTDTQYF.

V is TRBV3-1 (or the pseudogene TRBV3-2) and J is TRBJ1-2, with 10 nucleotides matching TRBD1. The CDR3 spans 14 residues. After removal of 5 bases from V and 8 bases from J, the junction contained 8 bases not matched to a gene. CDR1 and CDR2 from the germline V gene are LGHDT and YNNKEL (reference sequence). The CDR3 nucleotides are TGTGCCAGCAGCGGAGACAGGGGGCGCAGGGGCTACACCTTC. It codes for CASSGDRGRRGYTF.

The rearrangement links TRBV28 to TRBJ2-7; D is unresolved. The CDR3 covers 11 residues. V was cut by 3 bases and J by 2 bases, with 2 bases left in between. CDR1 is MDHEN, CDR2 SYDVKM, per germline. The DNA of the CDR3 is TGTGCCAGCAGTTTTGCCTACGAGCAGTACTTC. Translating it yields CASSFAYEQYF.